The 8 T cell receptor beta chains below come from one sample, sequenced in a study of blood T cell repertoires in COVID-19. This table comes from immunoSEQ multiplex PCR, and its TCRdb copy is limited to in-frame clones, with some not included. The profile covers over 55,000 clones, with roughly 83% appearing a single time and about 10% taken by the ten largest. The sample comprised peripheral blood. The origin of the receptors is a man aged 45-60 years with COVID-19, enrolled during active disease.

J is TRBJ2-1 and V is TRBV5-1, with TRBD1 matching 7 bases. The CDR3 covers 15 residues. The trim removed 4 bases at V and 4 bases at J, leaving 8 bases unmatched. Germline lookup yields CDR1 SGHRS and CDR2 YFSETQ. DNA for the CDR3: TGCGCCAGCAGCCTAGCCGGGACAGTTTACAATGAGCAGTTCTTC. This translates into CASSLAGTVYNEQFF.

This clone was picked up a small number of times. The genes are TRBV4-1 and TRBJ2-7; TRBD1 aligns across 7 bases. CDR3 length: 14 amino acids. Per germline, CDR1 MGHRA and CDR2 YSYEKL. V lost 1 base and J lost 6; bases outside the gene matches: 6. CDR3 sequence (DNA): TGCGCCAGCAGCCAAGGGGGAAACAGGGGCGAGCAGTACTTC. It codes for CASSQGGNRGEQYF.

J is TRBJ1-1 and V is TRBV5-1; perhaps TRBD1 as D (5 bases). The length of the CDR3 is 16 residues. CDR1 is SGHRS and CDR2 is YFSETQ in the germline V gene. V was shortened by 5 bases and J by 1 base, with 18 bases between the two germline ends. CDR3 amino acids: CASSPLSGRGNTEAFF. The CDR3 bases are TGCGCCAGCAGTCCCCTCTCAGGGCGGGGGAACACTGAAGCTTTCTTT.

The V and J genes are TRBV28 and TRBJ1-5; TRBD1 might be the D (5 bases). V gave up 6 bases and J gave up 5 bases, with 11 bases separating them. Germline CDR1 reads MDHEN; CDR2 reads SYDVKM. CDR3 length: 13 residues. CDR3 protein: CASRRGPDQPQHF. The CDR3 region has the DNA TGTGCCAGCAGGCGGGGCCCCGATCAGCCCCAGCATTTT.

The rearrangement links TRBV7-9 to TRBJ2-5, with 12 bases identical to TRBD2. V was clipped by 6 bases and J by 5 bases; unmatched bases: 7. Germline assignment: CDR1 SEHNR and CDR2 FQNEAQ (reference sequence). CDR3 length: 15 residues. CDR3 loop: CASRSTSGSYETQYF. Written as DNA, the CDR3 is TGTGCCAGCAGGTCGACTAGCGGGAGCTACGAGACCCAGTACTTC.

The chain links TRBV4-3 to TRBJ1-3; D unclear. The V gene's germline CDR1 is LGHNA and CDR2 YSLEER. Trimming took off 3 bases at V and 4 bases at J, with 16 bases between the two ends. This CDR3 has 16 amino acids. CDR3 nucleotides: TGCGCCAGCAGCCATTCGGGGTCCGGGTACGGAAACACCATATATTTT. Encoded protein: CASSHSGSGYGNTIYF.

The J gene is TRBJ1-5, the V gene TRBV12-3 or TRBV12-4, with 8 bases matching TRBD1. The CDR3 loop spans 13 amino acids. With 5 bases clipped from V and 4 bases from J, the junction kept 1 base outside the gene matches. The CDR3 sequence: CASSRTGNQPQHF. Written as DNA, the CDR3 is TGTGCCAGCAGTCGGACAGGGAATCAGCCCCAGCATTTT.

The gene calls are TRBV29-1 and TRBJ1-2; 7 nucleotides line up with TRBD1. Germline V gene lookup returns CDR1 SQVTM and CDR2 ANQGSEA. V gave up 5 bases and J gave up 0 bases; unmatched junction bases: 6. The CDR3 runs to 14 residues. Here the CDR3 reads CSVRDSATNYGYTF. CDR3 sequence (DNA): TGCAGCGTTAGGGACAGCGCGACTAACTATGGCTACACCTTC. The variable domain in full, with the rest retrieved from reference TRBV29-1 and TRBJ1-2, is SAVISQKPSRDICQRGTSLTIQCQVDSQVTMMFWYRQQPGQSLTLIATANQGSEATYESGFVIDKFPISRPNLTFSTLTVSNMSPEDSSIYLCSVRDSATNYGYTFGSGTRLTVV.